Presented here are 6 T cell receptor beta chains from one specimen sequenced in a study of T-cell memory formation after mild COVID-19. TCRdb fed the 5' RACE reads into MiXCR, producing one record per CDR3 protein. The sample shows about 150,000 distinct CDR3 sequences, 6% to 7% of them seen only once. What was sequenced was PBMCs or a T cell subset sorted from them (not recorded which). These receptors were collected from an adult woman who had mild COVID-19 (a few samples of this study predate the infection). Cell type and time point are not known.

J is TRBJ1-5 and V is TRBV3-1; D may be TRBD1 (6 bases). The CDR3 is 17 residues long. CDR1 LGHDT and CDR2 YNNKEL come from the germline V gene (reference sequence). The V gene lost 0 bases and the J gene lost 1 base, with 13 bases spanning the gap. The CDR3 region has the DNA TGTGCCAGCAGCCAAGATAAGGGGGGGCTAAGCAATCAGCCCCAGCATTTT. This sequence encodes CASSQDKGGLSNQPQHF.

This clonotype was detected many times. The chain uses TRBV7-9 and TRBJ2-4, with D possibly matching TRBD2 (5 bases). V lost 5 bases and J lost 0, with 23 bases in between. The CDR3 contains 19 residues. Per the germline V gene, CDR1 is SEHNR and CDR2 is FQNEAQ (reference sequence). CDR3 DNA: TGTGCCAGCAGCCTCGGGGTAGAAGTGCTTGTTATAGCCAAAAACATTCAGTACTTC. Its protein product is CASSLGVEVLVIAKNIQYF.

This clonotype was recorded at least ten times. This chain joins TRBV6-5 and TRBJ2-7, with TRBD2 identical over 7 bases. Germline trimming cut 0 bases from V and 3 bases from J; bases unmatched to any gene: 5. Germline V CDR1 and CDR2: MNHEY, SVGAGI. CDR3 length equals 15 residues. In DNA, the CDR3 is TGTGCCAGCAGTTACTCGGGGGAGGGCATCTACGAGCAGTACTTC. It codes for CASSYSGEGIYEQYF.

J is TRBJ1-2 and V is TRBV7-2; D unresolved. Per the germline V gene, CDR1 is SGHTA and CDR2 is FQGNSA. V lost 7 bases to trimming and J lost 0 bases, with 12 bases between them. The CDR3 loop spans 14 amino acids. The CDR3 region has the DNA TGTGCCAGCACCCTCGGAGATACTAACTATGGCTACACCTTC. This sequence encodes CASTLGDTNYGYTF.

This clonotype was seen many times. V and J are TRBV24-1 and TRBJ2-5, with a tentative D call TRBD1 (5 bases). Germline loops: CDR1 KGHDR, CDR2 SFDVKD. Trimming shortened V by 2 bases and J by 0 bases, and 9 bases separated the two germline ends. CDR3 length: 15 amino acids. This chain's CDR3 is CATSDYRQYQETQYF. The CDR3 DNA follows: TGTGCCACCAGTGATTATAGACAGTACCAAGAGACCCAGTACTTC.

This chain joins TRBV4-2 and TRBJ1-4; 7 bases match TRBD1. CDR1 LGHNA and CDR2 YNFKEQ come from the germline V gene. The CDR3 extends over 15 amino acids. Germline trimming cut 1 base from V and 3 bases from J; bases unmatched to any gene: 2. CDR3 nucleotides: TGTGCCAGCAGCCAAGTAGGGACAGCTAATGAAAAACTGTTTTTT. Encoded protein: CASSQVGTANEKLFF.